Each of the 9 T cell receptor beta chains below was sequenced from the same sample in a study of glioma-infiltrating T cells. TCR alpha and beta CDR3 regions were amplified from RNA using iRepertoire nested multiplex PCR. TCRdb analysed the multiplex PCR reads with MiXCR anew, one entry per CDR3 protein. The data contain fewer than 7,500 distinct CDR3 sequences, about 45% of them singletons. Sequencing was performed on glioma tissue, nonneoplastic brain tissue, or PBMCs (not recorded which). The receptor source for this set is a human donor with low-grade glioma or glioblastoma, undergoing nonglioma brain surgery, or in good health (not recorded which).

By sample fraction, this clonotype is medium-sized. The gene calls are TRBV6-1 and TRBJ1-6; D ambiguous. The V gene lost 5 bases and the J gene lost 0 bases, with 2 bases spanning the gap. Germline CDR1 and CDR2: MNHNS and SASEGT. The CDR3 contains 13 residues. CDR3 amino acids: CASSSSYNSPLHF. For the CDR3, the DNA is TGTGCCAGCAGTAGCTCCTATAATTCACCCCTCCACTTT.

V gene TRBV28 combines with J gene TRBJ2-5; maybe TRBD2 (5 bases). This CDR3 has 14 amino acids. V lost 7 bases to trimming and J lost 1 base, with 13 bases between them. The germline gives CDR1 MDHEN, CDR2 SYDVKM. The CDR3 DNA reads TGTGCCAGCAACATGGGTAGCGCCCAAGAGACCCAGTACTTC. Translation: CASNMGSAQETQYF.

The chain links TRBV4-1 to TRBJ2-1, with 8 bases identical to TRBD2. The CDR3 length is 15 residues. V shed 5 bases and J 1 base; nucleotides not matched to a gene: 4. Germline assignment: CDR1 MGHRA and CDR2 YSYEKL. For the CDR3, the DNA is TGCGCCAGCAGCGCGACTAGCGCGTCCTACAATGAGCAGTTCTTC. It encodes CASSATSASYNEQFF.

Worth noting for this clonotype: A read error may produce the germline difference seen at one junction end. CDR3 protein: CASSHSLDHEQLF. CDR3 nucleotide sequence: TGCGCCAGCAGCCATAGTCTGGACCACGAGCAGCTCTTC. This chain uses TRBV4-1 with TRBJ2-1, with no clear D. This CDR3 region has 13 residues. CDR1 and CDR2 from the germline V gene are MGHRA and YSYEKL.

This clonotype is termed medium-sized. The rearrangement links TRBV10-1 to TRBJ1-1, with no clear D. V was trimmed by 4 bases and J by 7 bases, leaving 13 bases between them. Germline CDR1 reads WNHNN; CDR2 reads SYGVQD (reference sequence). This CDR3 spans 13 amino acids. CDR3 protein: CASSALGENEAFF. The CDR3 DNA reads as TGCGCCAGCAGTGCCCTCGGGGAGAATGAAGCTTTCTTT.

By proportion, this clonotype is medium-sized. The J gene is TRBJ2-7, the V gene TRBV5-1; no clear D gene. The germline V and J ends were trimmed by 3 bases and 6 bases, with 13 bases remaining between them. This CDR3 spans 13 amino acids. In germline, CDR1 is SGHRS, CDR2 YFSETQ. The CDR3 DNA reads TGCGCCAGCAGCTCCGAATCTCGACGCGAGCAGTACTTC. Amino acid sequence: CASSSESRREQYF.

The chain joins TRBV2 to TRBJ1-4; maybe TRBD1 (6 bases). Trimming cost V 7 bases and J 0 bases, with 15 bases left between them. Germline V gives CDR1 SNHLY, CDR2 FYNNEI. The CDR3 covers 16 residues. The CDR3 nucleotides are TGTGCCAGCACCGGACAGTTCCAGCCAACTAATGAAAAACTGTTTTTT. Translated: CASTGQFQPTNEKLFF.

This clonotype is medium-sized in the sample. The chain is built from TRBV6-1 and TRBJ2-5; tentatively, D is TRBD1 or TRBD2 (6 bases each). The germline V gene encodes CDR1 MNHNS and CDR2 SASEGT. The CDR3 is 13 amino acids. V lost 6 bases and J 5 bases, leaving 13 bases between the germline ends. The CDR3 DNA reads TGTGCCAGCAGAGACACAGGGACTGAGACCCAGTACTTC. Residues: CASRDTGTETQYF.

The chain couples TRBV29-1 to TRBJ2-5; a possible D gene is TRBD2 (6 bases). The germline V and J ends were trimmed by 6 bases and 4 bases, with 15 bases remaining between them. Looked up from germline, CDR1 is SQVTM and CDR2 is ANQGSEA. The CDR3 consists of 13 residues. The CDR3 DNA sequence: TGCAGCGTGGGTCCGGGGGAAGCAGAGACCCAGTACTTC. Its translation: CSVGPGEAETQYF.